A single sample is the source of the 28 T cell receptor beta chains below, sequenced in a study of blood T cell repertoires in COVID-19. The table came from immunoSEQ multiplex PCR; TCRdb's copy has only in-frame clones and leaves some out. Of around 60,000 clones in the sample, around four fifths were seen once. The specimen sequenced was peripheral blood. The source of these receptors is a man between 25 and 39 years old with COVID-19, enrolled during active disease.

V is TRBV9 and J is TRBJ2-1; TRBD2 aligns across 8 bases. Germline V gene sequence: CDR1 SGDLS, CDR2 YYNGEE. CDR3 size: 12 residues. J lost 6 bases, V lost 7 bases, and 3 bases had no gene match. CDR3 in amino acids: CASEGLANEQFF. Here the CDR3 DNA reads TGTGCCAGCGAAGGACTAGCCAATGAGCAGTTCTTC. The full variable domain, in which reference TRBV9 and TRBJ2-1 provide the parts outside the CDR3, is DSGVTQTPKHLITATGQRVTLRCSPRSGDLSVYWYQQSLDQGLQFLIQYYNGEERAKGNILERFSAQQFPDLHSELNLSSLELGDSALYFCASEGLANEQFFGPGTRLTVL.

The chain is built from TRBV5-4 and TRBJ2-6; D is ambiguous. V lost 0 bases, J lost 2 bases, and 6 bases lay in between. CDR1 is SGHNT and CDR2 is YYREEE in the germline V gene (reference sequence). The CDR3 is made up of 15 amino acids. Here the CDR3 reads CASSLVGAGANVLTF. The CDR3 nucleotides are TGTGCCAGCAGCTTGGTTGGAGCTGGGGCCAACGTCCTGACTTTC.

The J gene is TRBJ1-2, the V gene TRBV20-1; D may be TRBD1 (5 bases). Deletions cut 3 bases from V and 4 bases from J, with 12 bases between. Germline V gives CDR1 DFQATT, CDR2 SNEGSKA (reference sequence). The CDR3 spans 13 residues. The DNA of the CDR3 is TGCAGTGCTAGTGATAGGGGAACCTATGGCTACACCTTC. This gives the protein CSASDRGTYGYTF.

The rearrangement uses TRBV7-9 and TRBJ1-2; unclear D gene. The CDR3 is 13 residues long. Germline assignment: CDR1 SEHNR and CDR2 FQNEAQ (reference sequence). V shed 0 bases and J shed 7 bases, with 9 bases lying between them. CDR3 DNA: TGTGCCAGCAGCTTAGCGGGTCGACTTGGCTACACCTTC. It encodes CASSLAGRLGYTF.

The J gene is TRBJ1-6, the V gene TRBV18; 7 nucleotides line up with TRBD1. The CDR3 length is 15 residues. V gave up 0 bases and J gave up 10 bases; unmatched junction bases: 6. Per the germline V gene, CDR1 is KGHSH and CDR2 is LQKENI. The CDR3: CASSPPGQSGSPLHF. The DNA of the CDR3 is TGTGCCAGCTCACCACCGGGACAGTCGGGGTCACCCCTCCACTTT. Based on the CDR3 plus reference TRBV18 and TRBJ1-6, the full variable domain is NAGVMQNPRHLVRRRGQEARLRCSPMKGHSHVYWYRQLPEEGLKFMVYLQKENIIDESGMPKERFSAEFPKEGPSILRIQQVVRGDSAAYFCASSPPGQSGSPLHFGNGTRLTVT.

Turning to this clone: The sample has other DNA sequences that encode this CDR3 too. The gene calls are TRBV24-1 and TRBJ2-3, with 9 bases aligning to TRBD2. The length of the CDR3 is 15 residues. Germline assignment: CDR1 KGHDR and CDR2 SFDVKD. The V segment lost 6 bases and the J segment 1 base; nucleotides outside the gene matches: 4. The CDR3 region is CATSRGGGGTDTQYF. The CDR3 coding sequence is TGTGCCACCAGTAGGGGCGGGGGGGGCACAGATACGCAGTATTTT.

Only one count was recorded for this clone. J is TRBJ2-1 and V is TRBV2; a weak D match, TRBD2 (7 bases). Germline assignment: CDR1 SNHLY and CDR2 FYNNEI. The CDR3 runs to 19 residues. Trimming took off 1 base at V and 13 bases at J, with 32 bases between the two ends. CDR3 region: CASSEGIHQMRGGLERQFF. The DNA of the CDR3 is TGTGCCAGCAGTGAAGGGATCCACCAAATGAGGGGGGGCCTGGAGCGTCAGTTCTTC. The full variable domain, in which reference TRBV2 and TRBJ2-1 provide the parts outside the CDR3, is EPEVTQTPSHQVTQMGQEVILRCVPISNHLYFYWYRQILGQKVEFLVSFYNNEISEKSEIFDDQFSVERPDGSNFTLKIRSTKLEDSAMYFCASSEGIHQMRGGLERQFFGPGTRLTVL.

This rearrangement joins TRBV30 to TRBJ2-7, with 12 positions matching TRBD2. V dropped 5 bases and J dropped 3; count of bases not matched to a gene: 8. The length of the CDR3 is 15 residues. CDR1 and CDR2 (germline): GTSNPN, SVGIG (reference sequence). CDR3 sequence: CAWETSGGNNYEQYF. In DNA form, the CDR3 reads TGTGCCTGGGAAACTAGCGGGGGGAATAACTACGAGCAGTACTTC.

This chain uses TRBV13 with TRBJ2-3, with 8 bases lining up with TRBD2. Germline trimming cut 5 bases from V and 4 bases from J; bases unmatched to any gene: 17. Germline CDR1 PRHDT, CDR2 FYEKMQ (reference sequence). This CDR3 comprises 18 residues. CDR3 DNA sequence: TGTGCCAGCAGCCCCTATGCGTATGGACTAGCTGGCGCAGATACGCAGTATTTT. As protein: CASSPYAYGLAGADTQYF.

V and J are TRBV28 and TRBJ1-3; D uncertain. Trimming took off 2 bases at V and 0 bases at J, with 8 bases between the two ends. This CDR3 has 15 residues. The germline V gene encodes CDR1 MDHEN and CDR2 SYDVKM. CDR3 loop: CASSLTLNSGNTIYF. CDR3 DNA sequence: TGTGCCAGCAGTTTAACTCTTAACTCTGGAAACACCATATATTTT.

The chain combines TRBV19 with TRBJ2-1; 8 bases match TRBD2. V was clipped by 0 bases and J by 8 bases; unmatched bases: 6. In germline, CDR1 is LNHDA, CDR2 SQIVND (reference sequence). CDR3 length equals 15 residues. The CDR3 is CASSIESGRMYEQFF. CDR3 nucleotides: TGTGCCAGTAGTATAGAAAGCGGGAGAATGTATGAGCAGTTCTTC. Based on the CDR3 plus reference TRBV19 and TRBJ2-1, the full variable domain is DGGITQSPKYLFRKEGQNVTLSCEQNLNHDAMYWYRQDPGQGLRLIYYSQIVNDFQKGDIAEGYSVSREKKESFPLTVTSAQKNPTAFYLCASSIESGRMYEQFFGPGTRLTVL.

This chain joins TRBV9 and TRBJ2-2, with TRBD2 identical over 7 bases. The CDR3 contains 18 residues. CDR1 is SGDLS, CDR2 YYNGEE, per germline. The V gene end was trimmed by 0 bases and the J gene end by 5 bases; junction bases not matched to a gene: 13. The DNA for the CDR3 is TGTGCCAGCAGCGTAGTCAGCCGCGCGGGAGACGGAACCGGGGAGCTGTTTTTT. Translated, it gives CASSVVSRAGDGTGELFF.

V usage is TRBV24-1 and J usage is TRBJ2-2; TRBD2 aligns across 8 bases. The junction had 3 bases not matched to a gene; V was cut back by 1 base and J by 0 bases. This CDR3 is 17 amino acids long. Germline V gene data show CDR1 as KGHDR and CDR2 as SFDVKD. CDR3 in DNA: TGTGCCACCAGTGATTTCGGGGGGGACTCGAACACCGGGGAGCTGTTTTTT. The encoded protein is CATSDFGGDSNTGELFF.

The chain links TRBV4-3 to TRBJ1-4, with 9 bases lining up with TRBD1. Germline-derived CDR1 and CDR2 are LGHNA and YSLEER. The CDR3 is 19 amino acids. V was clipped by 0 bases and J by 0 bases; unmatched bases: 8. DNA of the CDR3: TGCGCCAGCAGCCAAGATTTACAGGGGGCGGATGCAACTAATGAAAAACTGTTTTTT. Its translation: CASSQDLQGADATNEKLFF.

The gene calls are TRBV25-1 and TRBJ1-6; D gene unclear. Germline-derived CDR1 and CDR2 are MGHDK and SYGVNS. V was clipped by 3 bases and J by 6 bases, with 9 bases between them. The length of the CDR3 is 14 residues. The CDR3 reads CASSEGGSNSPLHF. CDR3 in DNA: TGTGCCAGCAGTGAGGGCGGGTCTAATTCACCCCTCCACTTT.

This chain joins TRBV5-8 and TRBJ1-1; D gene uncertain. V shed 1 base and J shed 7 bases, with 11 bases lying between them. Germline-derived CDR1 and CDR2 are SGHTS and YDEGEE. The CDR3 consists of 13 residues. The CDR3 DNA is TGTGCCAGCAGCTTGCGGTCCGGGGTTGAAGCTTTCTTT. The encoded protein is CASSLRSGVEAFF.

J is TRBJ2-7 and V is TRBV6-6, with D possibly matching TRBD1 (6 bases). CDR1 is MNHNY and CDR2 is SVGAGI in the germline V gene (reference sequence). V lost 10 bases to trimming and J lost 6 bases, with 28 bases between them. This CDR3 region has 16 residues. CDR3 nucleotides: TGTGCCACCCTACCGTACACAGGGACCGCTAGGGGCGAGCAGTACTTC. It is translated as CATLPYTGTARGEQYF.

This clone was seen a single time. The rearrangement uses TRBV4-1 and TRBJ2-2; D call uncertain. This CDR3 contains 14 residues. CDR1 is MGHRA and CDR2 is YSYEKL in the germline V gene. Trimming removed 8 bases from V and 2 bases from J, with 12 bases in between. CDR3: CASEHPVNTGELFF. As DNA, the CDR3 is TGCGCCAGCGAACACCCCGTAAACACCGGGGAGCTGTTTTTT.

The chain has TRBV6-2 or TRBV6-3 and TRBJ2-3; a weak D match, TRBD2 (6 bases). Germline lookup yields CDR1 MNHEY and CDR2 SVGEGT. The CDR3 sequence is 14 residues long. V lost 2 bases and J lost 4, with 10 bases in between. CDR3 nucleotides: TGTGCCAGCAGTTACCTCGGGAGTGCAGATACGCAGTATTTT. This codes for CASSYLGSADTQYF.

This chain uses TRBV7-3 with TRBJ2-1, with D hard to call. Germline CDR1 SGHTA, CDR2 FQGTGA. With 4 bases removed from V and 6 bases from J, the gap between germline ends came to 10 bases. This CDR3 is 13 amino acids long. The CDR3 nucleotides read TGTGCCAGCAGCTCCCCCCAGCGCAATGAGCAGTTCTTC. Translated, it gives CASSSPQRNEQFF.

The genes are TRBV19 and TRBJ2-1; TRBD2 agrees at 10 bases. The CDR3 is made up of 16 amino acids. After removal of 7 bases from V and 9 bases from J, the junction contained 15 bases not matched to a gene. CDR1 LNHDA and CDR2 SQIVND come from the germline V gene (reference sequence). The DNA for the CDR3 is TGTGCCAGTACCGCCATCGGCACTAGCGGGACTCTTGAGCAGTTCTTC. It is translated as CASTAIGTSGTLEQFF.

This clone was observed a single time. This chain links TRBV9 with TRBJ1-1; no clear D gene. The CDR3 runs 14 residues. Between the trimmed V and J ends, which lost 4 bases and 6 bases, there was a span of 16 bases. CDR1 and CDR2 (germline): SGDLS, YYNGEE. The CDR3 DNA sequence: TGTGCCAGCAGCCCTAATTATATGGTTGCTGAAGCTTTCTTT. It is translated as CASSPNYMVAEAFF.

This clone was recorded a few times. The CDR3 nucleotides are TGTGCCAGCGGACTAGCGGGGGGCCAAGAGACCCAGTACTTC. Protein sequence: CASGLAGGQETQYF. The rearrangement joins TRBV10-3 to TRBJ2-5, with TRBD2 matching over 14 bases. The trim removed 10 bases at V and 1 base at J, leaving 2 bases unmatched. CDR3 size: 14 residues. Germline V lookup: CDR1 ENHRY, CDR2 SYGVKD.

Details on this clone: This CDR3 is also generated by other DNA sequences in the sample. This chain uses TRBV11-1 with TRBJ2-7; tentative D call: TRBD2 (6 bases). This CDR3 has 14 residues. Trimming pared 2 bases from V and 3 bases from J, leaving 11 bases between. Germline V gene sequence: CDR1 SGHAT, CDR2 FQDESV (reference sequence). CDR3 region: CASSLRGNHYEQYF. CDR3 nucleotide sequence: TGTGCCAGCAGCTTACGGGGGAACCACTACGAGCAGTACTTC.

The J gene is TRBJ2-7, the V gene TRBV2; D gene ambiguous. V gave up 3 bases and J gave up 1 base, with 10 bases separating them. CDR1 is SNHLY and CDR2 is FYNNEI in the germline V gene. This CDR3 contains 14 residues. The CDR3 loop is CASSDRSESYEQYF. The CDR3 DNA reads as TGTGCCAGCAGTGACAGGTCCGAATCCTACGAGCAGTACTTC.

Only one count was recorded for this clone. This chain links TRBV13 with TRBJ2-2; 8 bases are a match to TRBD2. This CDR3 comprises 18 residues. Germline CDR1 PRHDT, CDR2 FYEKMQ (reference sequence). The trim removed 0 bases at V and 1 base at J, leaving 7 bases unmatched. The CDR3 DNA sequence: TGTGCCAGCAGCTTAGGCGGGGGGGAAACGGTGAACACCGGGGAGCTGTTTTTT. It specifies CASSLGGGETVNTGELFF.

This clone was recorded only once. The chain joins TRBV4-2 to TRBJ2-5, with 10 bases identical to TRBD2. Losses at the gene ends were 3 bases for V and 1 base for J; bases not matched to a gene: 8. The germline V gene has CDR1 LGHNA and CDR2 YNFKEQ. The CDR3 loop spans 17 amino acids. In DNA, the CDR3 is TGTGCCAGCAGCCAGACGCTAGCGGGAGATTCCCAAGAGACCCAGTACTTC. Protein sequence: CASSQTLAGDSQETQYF.

This clone has just a few counts. As DNA, the CDR3 is TGTGCCAGCAGCCTAGAGGGGACAGGGAGGAATGCTTTCTTT. It encodes CASSLEGTGRNAFF. V gene TRBV7-2 combines with J gene TRBJ1-1; 9 bases match TRBD1. The CDR3 is 14 amino acids. With V trimmed by 5 bases and J by 11 bases, 12 bases remained unmatched. Germline CDR1 and CDR2: SGHTA and FQGNSA.